The T cell receptor beta chain under discussion was sequenced for a study of blood T cells in healthy people across ages. Comment on this clonotype: What it binds is not known. One end of the junction varies from germline; a read error may be responsible.

PCR was performed a second time for 7 to 11 cycles using a sample-barcoded 5' primer and a J-beta primer mix. Sequencing yielded, for each sample, at least 3 million paired-end reads carrying CDR3. TCRdb processed the 5' RACE reads anew with MiXCR; each CDR3 protein has one entry. The table lists roughly 1,300,000 distinct CDR3 sequences, roughly 60% of them singletons. Study-wide findings and caveats: It was the long-lived donors that had more naive CD4+ cells and higher diversity than aged donors. Roughly linear declines in TCR beta diversity per million T cells occurred with age.

CDR3 length: 12 amino acids. Germline V gene sequence: CDR1 SQVTM, CDR2 ANQGSEA. Extracted total RNA amounted to at least 5.5 micrograms for each sample. The rearrangement uses TRBV29-1 and TRBJ1-2; the match to TRBD1 covers 7 bases. Sequencing was performed on blood. This receptor was obtained from a man younger than 35 in good health. The chain's CDR3 is CSVEAGDSGCTF. The CDR3, as DNA: TGCAGCGTTGAGGCCGGGGACAGTGGCTGCACCTTC. The variable domain in full, with the rest retrieved from reference TRBV29-1 and TRBJ1-2, is SAVISQKPSRDICQRGTSLTIQCQVDSQVTMMFWYRQQPGQSLTLIATANQGSEATYESGFVIDKFPISRPNLTFSTLTVSNMSPEDSSIYLCSVEAGDSGCTFGSGTRLTVV.